Below, one T cell receptor (beta chain) is given with its context. This clonotype has a count of ten or more. Its recognized antigen is unknown. Qualities for individual bases were not recorded, and no much larger clone is one base off. This specimen belongs to a study of T-cell reconstitution after alpha-beta-depleted transplantation in children (dated by TCRdb to 2015 to 2016). The study in broad terms: Using TCR repertoire profiling, the study quantitatively followed how T-cell immune reconstitution unfolded in children after TCRalphabeta/CD19-depleted allogeneic hematopoietic cell transplantation.

The library was built by means of PCR. Sequencing took place on an Illumina HiSeq 2500. To normalize quantification of the TCRbeta repertoire, the TCR libraries were built with molecular barcoding that relied on unique molecular identifiers. The raw public reads went through TCRdb reprocessing: fastp at Q25, MiXCR clone calling, in-frame beta chains kept. Rows with one shared CDR3 protein collapse into an entry with the most common genes and DNA. In this sample the table shows fewer than 25,000 distinct CDR3 sequences, approximately 10% of which occur a single time. More than 20% of the sample is taken by the ten largest. The CDR3 numbers 12 residues from cysteine through phenylalanine. The retained sequence is limited to the CDR3, 36 bases, with the frame set at the first base. As encoded in the germline V gene, CDR1 is MGHDK while CDR2 is SYGVNS. A distance of 12 bases separates the germline ends of V and J, which lose 6 bases and 7 bases respectively.

This clonotype was obtained from a human donor who donated a stem cell graft to a child with chronic granulomatous disease. The chain joins TRBV25-1 to TRBJ2-5, with an unclear D gene assignment. The material was PBMCs from the stem cell graft donor, obtained from the stem cell graft. Read as DNA, the sequence is TGTGCCAGCAGCGATGACCCGCGGACCCAGTACTTC. Translated, it gives CASSDDPRTQYF. Joined to the reference TRBV25-1 and TRBJ2-5 proteins, this CDR3 gives the full variable domain: EADIYQTPRYLVIGTGKKITLECSQTMGHDKMYWYQQDPGMELHLIHYSYGVNSTEKGDLSSESTVSRIRTEHFPLTLESARPSHTSQYLCASSDDPRTQYFGPGTRLLVL.